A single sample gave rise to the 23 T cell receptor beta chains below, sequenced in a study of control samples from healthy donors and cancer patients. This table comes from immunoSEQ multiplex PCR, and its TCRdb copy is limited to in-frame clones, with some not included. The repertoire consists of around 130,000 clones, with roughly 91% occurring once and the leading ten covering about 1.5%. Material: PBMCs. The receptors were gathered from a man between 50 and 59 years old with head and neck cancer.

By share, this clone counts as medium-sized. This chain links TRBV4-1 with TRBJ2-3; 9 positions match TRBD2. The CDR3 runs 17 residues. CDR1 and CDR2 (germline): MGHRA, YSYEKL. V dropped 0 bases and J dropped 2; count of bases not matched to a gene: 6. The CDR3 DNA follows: TGCGCCAGCAGCCAAGATCGGCTAGCGGGGACCACAGATACGCAGTATTTT. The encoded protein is CASSQDRLAGTTDTQYF.

CDR3 sequence reads: CASSLVLASIDEQYF. The CDR3 nucleotides read TGCGCCAGCAGCTTGGTACTAGCGAGTATCGACGAGCAGTACTTC. The chain has TRBV5-1 and TRBJ2-7, with 7 bases matching TRBD2. The germline V gene encodes CDR1 SGHRS and CDR2 YFSETQ. V gave up 0 bases and J gave up 5 bases; unmatched junction bases: 8. The CDR3 is made up of 15 amino acids.

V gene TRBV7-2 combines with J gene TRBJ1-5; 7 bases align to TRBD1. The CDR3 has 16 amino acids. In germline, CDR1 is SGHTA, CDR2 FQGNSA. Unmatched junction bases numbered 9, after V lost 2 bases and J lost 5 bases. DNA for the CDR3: TGTGCCAGCAGCTTATCAGGGGGAAGGAGGCATCAGCCCCAGCATTTT. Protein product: CASSLSGGRRHQPQHF.

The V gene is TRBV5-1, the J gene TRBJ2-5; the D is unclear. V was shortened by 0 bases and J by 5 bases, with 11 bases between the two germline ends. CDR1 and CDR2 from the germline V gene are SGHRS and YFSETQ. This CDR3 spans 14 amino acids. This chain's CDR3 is CASSLGRLTETQYF. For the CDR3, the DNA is TGCGCCAGCAGCTTGGGTCGACTTACTGAGACCCAGTACTTC.

The CDR3 here is CASSHHLGEQFF. DNA of the CDR3: TGCGCCAGCAGCCATCATCTAGGGGAGCAGTTCTTC. This chain links TRBV4-1 with TRBJ2-1; no clear D gene. This CDR3 spans 12 amino acids. Germline CDR1 and CDR2: MGHRA and YSYEKL. V was trimmed by 3 bases and J by 10 bases, leaving 10 bases between them.

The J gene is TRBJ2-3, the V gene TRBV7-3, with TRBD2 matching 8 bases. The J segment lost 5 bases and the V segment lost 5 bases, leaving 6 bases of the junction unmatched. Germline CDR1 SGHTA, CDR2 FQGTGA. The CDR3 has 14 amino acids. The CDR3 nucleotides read TGTGCCAGCAGCGCCAGCGGGGGTGTAGATACGCAGTATTTT. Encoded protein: CASSASGGVDTQYF.

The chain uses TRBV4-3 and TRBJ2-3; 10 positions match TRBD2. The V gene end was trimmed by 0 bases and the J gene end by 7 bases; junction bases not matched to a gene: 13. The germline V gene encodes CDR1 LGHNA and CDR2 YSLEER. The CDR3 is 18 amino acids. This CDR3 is CASSQDSPSLAGENTQYF. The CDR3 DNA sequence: TGCGCCAGCAGCCAAGATTCCCCTAGCCTAGCGGGGGAAAATACGCAGTATTTT.

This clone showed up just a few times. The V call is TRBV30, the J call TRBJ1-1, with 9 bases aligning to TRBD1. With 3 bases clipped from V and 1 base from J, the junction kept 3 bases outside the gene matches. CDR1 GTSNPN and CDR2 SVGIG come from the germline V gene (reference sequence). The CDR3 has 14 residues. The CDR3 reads CAWSRQGGNTEAFF. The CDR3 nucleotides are TGTGCCTGGAGCCGACAGGGGGGGAACACTGAAGCTTTCTTT.

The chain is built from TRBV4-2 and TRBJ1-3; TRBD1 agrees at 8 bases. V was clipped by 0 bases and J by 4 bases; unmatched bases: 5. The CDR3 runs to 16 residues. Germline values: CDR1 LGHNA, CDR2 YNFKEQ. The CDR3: CASSQEGRGQGNTIYF. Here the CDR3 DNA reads TGTGCCAGCAGCCAAGAGGGCAGGGGGCAAGGAAACACCATATATTTT.

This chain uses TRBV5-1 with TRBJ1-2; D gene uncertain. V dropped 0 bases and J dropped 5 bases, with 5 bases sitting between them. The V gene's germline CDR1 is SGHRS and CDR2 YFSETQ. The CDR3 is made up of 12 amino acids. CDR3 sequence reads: CASSLAQYGYTF. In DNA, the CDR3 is TGCGCCAGCAGCTTGGCCCAGTATGGCTACACCTTC.

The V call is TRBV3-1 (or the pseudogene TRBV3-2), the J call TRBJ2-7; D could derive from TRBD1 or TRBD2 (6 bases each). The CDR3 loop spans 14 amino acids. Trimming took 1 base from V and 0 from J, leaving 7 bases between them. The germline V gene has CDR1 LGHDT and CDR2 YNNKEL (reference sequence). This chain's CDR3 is CASSQAGASYEQYF. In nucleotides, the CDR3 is TGTGCCAGCAGCCAAGCGGGGGCCTCCTACGAGCAGTACTTC.

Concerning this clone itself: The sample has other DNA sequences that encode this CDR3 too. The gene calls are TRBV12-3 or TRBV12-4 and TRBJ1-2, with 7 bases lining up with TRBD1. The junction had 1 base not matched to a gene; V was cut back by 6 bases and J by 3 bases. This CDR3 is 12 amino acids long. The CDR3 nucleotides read TGTGCCAGCAGAGGGGGCGACTATGGCTACACCTTC. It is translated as CASRGGDYGYTF.

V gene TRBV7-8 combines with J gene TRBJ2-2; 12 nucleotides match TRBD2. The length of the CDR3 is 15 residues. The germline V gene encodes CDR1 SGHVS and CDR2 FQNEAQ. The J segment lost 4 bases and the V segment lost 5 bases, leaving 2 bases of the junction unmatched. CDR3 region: CASSQLAGGTGELFF. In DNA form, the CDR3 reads TGTGCCAGCAGCCAACTAGCGGGAGGCACCGGGGAGCTGTTTTTT.

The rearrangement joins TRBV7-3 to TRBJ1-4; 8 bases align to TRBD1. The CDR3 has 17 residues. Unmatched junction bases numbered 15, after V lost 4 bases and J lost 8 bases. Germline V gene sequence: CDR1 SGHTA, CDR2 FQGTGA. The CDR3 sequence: CASSWQGARLVREKLFF. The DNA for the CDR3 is TGTGCCAGCAGCTGGCAGGGGGCTAGACTGGTAAGGGAAAAACTGTTTTTT.

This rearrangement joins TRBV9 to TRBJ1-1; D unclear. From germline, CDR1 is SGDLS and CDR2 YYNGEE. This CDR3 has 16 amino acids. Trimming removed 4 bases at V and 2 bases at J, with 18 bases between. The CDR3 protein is CASSSPYGRSNTEAFF. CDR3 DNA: TGTGCCAGCAGCTCGCCCTACGGACGGTCTAACACTGAAGCTTTCTTT.

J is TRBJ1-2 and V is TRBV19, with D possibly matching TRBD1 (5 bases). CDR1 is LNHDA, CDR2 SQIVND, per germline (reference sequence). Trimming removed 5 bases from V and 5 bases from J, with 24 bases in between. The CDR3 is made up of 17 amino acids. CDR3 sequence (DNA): TGTGCCAGTAGTGGTGTCGCCTTAAAACCGGGGGGTTATGGCTACACCTTC. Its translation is CASSGVALKPGGYGYTF.

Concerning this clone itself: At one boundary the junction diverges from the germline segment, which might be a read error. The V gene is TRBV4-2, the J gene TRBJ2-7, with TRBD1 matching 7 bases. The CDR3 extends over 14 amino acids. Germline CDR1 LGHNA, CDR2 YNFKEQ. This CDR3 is CASSHPSRDRDVNF. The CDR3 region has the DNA TGTGCCAGCAGCCACCCTTCTCGAGACAGGGATGTGAACTTC.

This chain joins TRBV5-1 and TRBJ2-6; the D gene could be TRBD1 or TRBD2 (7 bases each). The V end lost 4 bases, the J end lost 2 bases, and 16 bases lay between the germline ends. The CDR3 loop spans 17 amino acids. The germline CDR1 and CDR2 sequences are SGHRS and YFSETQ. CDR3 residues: CASSPQGGAAGANVLTF. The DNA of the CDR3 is TGCGCCAGCAGCCCTCAGGGGGGGGCGGCTGGGGCCAACGTCCTGACTTTC.

CDR3 nucleotide sequence: TGTGCCAGTAAAACAGGGGTCTATAATTCACCCCTCCACTTT. Translating gives CASKTGVYNSPLHF. V gene TRBV19 combines with J gene TRBJ1-6; 7 bases fit TRBD1. This CDR3 has 14 amino acids. Germline loops: CDR1 LNHDA, CDR2 SQIVND (reference sequence). The V gene end was trimmed by 7 bases and the J gene end by 3 bases; junction bases not matched to a gene: 3.

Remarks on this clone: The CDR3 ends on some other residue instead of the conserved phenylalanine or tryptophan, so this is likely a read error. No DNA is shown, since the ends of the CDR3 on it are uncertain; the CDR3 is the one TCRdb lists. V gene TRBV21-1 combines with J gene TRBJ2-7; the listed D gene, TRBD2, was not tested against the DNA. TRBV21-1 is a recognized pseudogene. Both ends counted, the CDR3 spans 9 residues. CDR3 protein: CASSNGSRG.

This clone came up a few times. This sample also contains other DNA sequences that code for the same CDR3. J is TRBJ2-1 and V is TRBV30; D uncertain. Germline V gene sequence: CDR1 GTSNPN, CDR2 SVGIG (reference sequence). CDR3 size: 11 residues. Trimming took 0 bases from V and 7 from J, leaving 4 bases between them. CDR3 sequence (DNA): TGTGCCTGGAGTGTTGGTAATGAGCAGTTCTTC. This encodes CAWSVGNEQFF.

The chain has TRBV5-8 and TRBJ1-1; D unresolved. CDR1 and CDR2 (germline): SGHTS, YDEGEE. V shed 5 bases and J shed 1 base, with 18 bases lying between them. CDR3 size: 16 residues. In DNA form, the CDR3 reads TGTGCCAGCAGGATGTTCGGAGGCCCGCCGAACACTGAAGCTTTCTTT. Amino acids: CASRMFGGPPNTEAFF. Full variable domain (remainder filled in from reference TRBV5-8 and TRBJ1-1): EAGVTQSPTHLIKTRGQQATLRCSPISGHTSVYWYQQALGLGLQFLLWYDEGEERNRGNFPPRFSGRQFPNYSSELNVNALELEDSALYLCASRMFGGPPNTEAFFGQGTRLTVV.

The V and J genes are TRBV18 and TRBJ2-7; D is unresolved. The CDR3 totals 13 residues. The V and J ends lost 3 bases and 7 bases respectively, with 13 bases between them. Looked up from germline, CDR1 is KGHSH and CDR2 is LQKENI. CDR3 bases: TGTGCCAGCTCACCCTCAAACGTGGGGGAGCAGTACTTC. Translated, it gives CASSPSNVGEQYF.